Described below is a single T cell receptor beta chain sequence and its context. Its antigen has not been determined. One base away there is no much larger clone; base qualities are not given. This specimen comes from a study of blood T cell repertoires in COVID-19 (dated by TCRdb to 2020 to 2022). In terms of the full investigation: The collaborator samples originated in the United States, Italy and Spain and spanned the acute and convalescent phases of COVID-19. Subjects who had been exposed to COVID-19, were actively infected with it, or had recovered from it provided the deeply sampled blood TCRbeta repertoires that made up the dataset. Samples came from the ongoing ImmuneRACE study (first 160 participants) plus 1,254 subjects from 6 global collaborators. A freely available public database, intended as a resource for researchers studying the immune response to SARS-CoV-2, is where the repertoires were released. Nearly every sample came with metadata listing a de-identified subject ID, COVID-19 status, age in years and sex. Where available, HLA class I and class II types were taken from metadata supplied by the sample provider and were not determined by assay-based typing. The material from the prospective study consisted of cDNA or gDNA derived from T cells, B-cell-depleted T cells, or PBMCs. What the authors observed across the whole study: The amount of clinical and demographic metadata varied by source and participant and was provided uncurated.

TCRbeta CDR3 regions were amplified from genomic DNA using the immunoSEQ Assay, a bias-controlled multiplex PCR. As for the authors' bioinformatics: The number of nucleated cells in each sample was estimated by amplification of reference gene primers within the assay. To quantify the absolute abundance of each unique TCRbeta CDR3 rearrangement, sequence reads were collapsed and filtered. For each sample, productive Simpson clonality was calculated by taking the square root of Simpson's diversity index across productive rearrangements. TCRdb holds this immuneACCESS table with in-frame rearrangements only. Some clones are missing; in checked studies, unresolved V genes explain under half, and the rest has no known cause. The DNA was the basis for D and trimming; V, J and clone size are from that table. This sample lists about 110,000 clones; more than 80% were detected once. The ten top clones hold under 5.5% of the sample.

There are 13 amino acids in the CDR3, from cysteine to phenylalanine inclusive. Only the CDR3 portion is preserved as DNA: 39 bases, with reading frame beginning at the first base. V is reduced by 5 bases and J by 9 bases, leaving a spacing of 14 bases between them. CDR1 LNHDA and CDR2 SQIVND are derived from the germline V gene (reference sequence). Whole blood was collected in K2EDTA tubes by collaborating institutions according to the institutions' own protocols. For TCRbeta analysis, collaborator samples were shipped as frozen whole blood, as isolated PBMCs, or as DNA extracted from either sample type.

This clonotype originated in a middle-aged man with active or convalescent COVID-19. Sequencing was done on a sample of peripheral blood. Here the chain combines TRBV19 and TRBJ1-5; no D gene can be assigned with confidence. The DNA reads TGTGCCAGTAGTGCCGGATTAGGAGGGCCCCAGCATTTT. It codes for CASSAGLGGPQHF. When the CDR3 is completed using the reference TRBV19 and TRBJ1-5 genes on either side, the full variable domain is DGGITQSPKYLFRKEGQNVTLSCEQNLNHDAMYWYRQDPGQGLRLIYYSQIVNDFQKGDIAEGYSVSREKKESFPLTVTSAQKNPTAFYLCASSAGLGGPQHFGDGTRLSIL.